The subject of this entry is one T cell receptor beta chain. The antigen is undetermined. Treatment reported: about 20 received Ad26.COV2.S at low or high dose, single or two shots; 5 received placebo; per-sample allocation not given. Each sample was drawn 63 days after the first injection (of vaccine or placebo). Sequencing used immunoSEQ multiplex PCR; TCRdb keeps in-frame clones, though not all of them. The sample shows about 350,000 clones, about 86% of them seen only once. This sample was included in a study of Ad26.COV2.S vaccination and SARS-CoV-2 variants. Study-wide context: Administration of Ad26.COV2.S was intramuscular, either once or twice 56 days apart.

Study-level findings and limits: In vaccinated individuals, spike-specific CD8+ and CD4+ T cell responses reportedly displayed substantial breadth.

The receptor comes from a person aged 18-65 years who received the Ad26.COV2.S COVID-19 vaccine or a placebo. The input for sequencing was peripheral blood, taken in a trial of Ad26.COV2.S vaccine versus placebo.

The CDR3 is CASSVGTGSYNEQFF. CDR3 nucleotide sequence: TGTGCCAGCAGCGTTGGGACAGGGTCGTACAATGAGCAGTTCTTC. The chain employs TRBV14 and TRBJ2-1; 9 nucleotides match TRBD1. V lost 5 bases, J lost 4 bases, and 6 bases stayed unmatched. CDR1 and CDR2 (germline): SGHDN, FVKESK. The CDR3 sequence is 15 residues long.